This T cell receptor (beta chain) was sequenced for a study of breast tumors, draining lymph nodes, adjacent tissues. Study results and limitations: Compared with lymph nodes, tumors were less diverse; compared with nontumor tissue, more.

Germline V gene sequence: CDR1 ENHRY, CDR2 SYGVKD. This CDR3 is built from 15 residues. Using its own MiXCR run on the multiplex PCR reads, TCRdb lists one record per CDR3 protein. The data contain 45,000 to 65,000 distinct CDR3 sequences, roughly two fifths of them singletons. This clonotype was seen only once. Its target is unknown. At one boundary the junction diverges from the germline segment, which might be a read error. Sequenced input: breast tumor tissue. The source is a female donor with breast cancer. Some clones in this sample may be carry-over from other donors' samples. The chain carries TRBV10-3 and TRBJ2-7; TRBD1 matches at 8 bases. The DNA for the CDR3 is TGTGCCAGCAGGCGCCTCGGGACAGGCACCTACGGGCAGTACTTC. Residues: CASRRLGTGTYGQYF.